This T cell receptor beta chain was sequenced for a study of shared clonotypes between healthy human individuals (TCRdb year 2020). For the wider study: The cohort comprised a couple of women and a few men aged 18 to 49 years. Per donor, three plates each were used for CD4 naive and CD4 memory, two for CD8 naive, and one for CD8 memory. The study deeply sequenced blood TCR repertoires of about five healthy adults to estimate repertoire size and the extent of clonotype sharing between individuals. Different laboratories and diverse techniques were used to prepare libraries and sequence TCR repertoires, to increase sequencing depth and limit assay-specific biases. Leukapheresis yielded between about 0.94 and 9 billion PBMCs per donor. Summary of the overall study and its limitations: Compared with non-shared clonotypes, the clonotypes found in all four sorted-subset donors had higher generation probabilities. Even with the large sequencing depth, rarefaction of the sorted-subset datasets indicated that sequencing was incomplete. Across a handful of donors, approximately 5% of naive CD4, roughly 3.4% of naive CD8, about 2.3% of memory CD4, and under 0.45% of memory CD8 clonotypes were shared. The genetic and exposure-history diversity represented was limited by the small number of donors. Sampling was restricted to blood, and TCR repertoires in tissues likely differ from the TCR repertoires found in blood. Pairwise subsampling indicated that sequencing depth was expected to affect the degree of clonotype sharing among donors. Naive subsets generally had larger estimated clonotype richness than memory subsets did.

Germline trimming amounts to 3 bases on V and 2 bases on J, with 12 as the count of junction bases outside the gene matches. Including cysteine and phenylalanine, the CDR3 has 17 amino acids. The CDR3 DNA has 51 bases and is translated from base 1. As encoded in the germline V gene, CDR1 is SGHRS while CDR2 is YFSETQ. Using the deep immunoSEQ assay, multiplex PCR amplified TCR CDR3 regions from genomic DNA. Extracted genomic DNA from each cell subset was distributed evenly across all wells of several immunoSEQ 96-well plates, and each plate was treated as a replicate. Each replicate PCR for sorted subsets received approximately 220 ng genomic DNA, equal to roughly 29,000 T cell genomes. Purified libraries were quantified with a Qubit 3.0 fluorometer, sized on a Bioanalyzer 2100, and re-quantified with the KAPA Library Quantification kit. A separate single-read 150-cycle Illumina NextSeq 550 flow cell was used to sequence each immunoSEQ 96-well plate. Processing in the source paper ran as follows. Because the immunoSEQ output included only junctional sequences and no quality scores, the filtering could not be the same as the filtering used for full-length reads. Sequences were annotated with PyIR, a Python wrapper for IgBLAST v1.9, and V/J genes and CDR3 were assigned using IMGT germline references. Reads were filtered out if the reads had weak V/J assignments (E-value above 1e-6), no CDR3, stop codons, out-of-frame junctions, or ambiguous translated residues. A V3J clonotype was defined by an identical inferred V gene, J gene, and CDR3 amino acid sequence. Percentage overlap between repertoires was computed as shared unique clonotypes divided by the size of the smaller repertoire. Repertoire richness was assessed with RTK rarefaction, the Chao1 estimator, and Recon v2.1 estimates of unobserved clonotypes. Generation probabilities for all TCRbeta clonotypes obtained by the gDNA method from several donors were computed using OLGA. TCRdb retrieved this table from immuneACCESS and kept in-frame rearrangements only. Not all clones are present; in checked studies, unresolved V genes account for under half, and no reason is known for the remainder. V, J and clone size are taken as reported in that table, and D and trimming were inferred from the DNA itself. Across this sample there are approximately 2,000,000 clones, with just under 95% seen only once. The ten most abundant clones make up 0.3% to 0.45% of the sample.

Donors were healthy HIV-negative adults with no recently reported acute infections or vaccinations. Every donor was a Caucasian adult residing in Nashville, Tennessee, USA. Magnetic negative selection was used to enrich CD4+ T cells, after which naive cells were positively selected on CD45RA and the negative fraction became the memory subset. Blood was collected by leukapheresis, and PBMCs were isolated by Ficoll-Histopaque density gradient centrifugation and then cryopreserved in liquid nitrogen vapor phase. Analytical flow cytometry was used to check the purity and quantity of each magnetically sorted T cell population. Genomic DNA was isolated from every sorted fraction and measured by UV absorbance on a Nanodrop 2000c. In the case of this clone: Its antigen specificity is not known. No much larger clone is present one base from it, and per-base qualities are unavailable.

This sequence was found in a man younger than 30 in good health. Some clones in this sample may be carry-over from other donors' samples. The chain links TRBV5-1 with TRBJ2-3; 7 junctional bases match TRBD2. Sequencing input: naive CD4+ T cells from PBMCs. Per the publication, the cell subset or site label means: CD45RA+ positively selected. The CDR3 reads CASSSGPARGDTDTQYF. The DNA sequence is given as TGCGCCAGCAGCTCCGGGCCGGCTCGGGGGGACACAGATACGCAGTATTTT.